One sample yielded the 8 T cell receptor beta chains listed below, sequenced in a study of response to subunit inactivated influenza vaccine. TCRdb called the RT-PCR reads again in MiXCR, with one record for every CDR3 protein. In the table there are 500,000 to 550,000 distinct CDR3 sequences, around 8% of which are singletons. This specimen consisted of PBMCs from blood, obtained less than 30 months after vaccination. The receptors shown here come from a man between 50 and 70 years old who received an inactivated influenza vaccine.

A few counts support this clonotype. The chain couples TRBV5-1 to TRBJ1-1; TRBD1 is a possible D gene (5 bases). Trimming shortened V by 0 bases and J by 2 bases, and 11 bases separated the two germline ends. The CDR3 has 15 amino acids. Germline lookup yields CDR1 SGHRS and CDR2 YFSETQ. In DNA form, the CDR3 reads TGCGCCAGCAGCTTGGGACAGCTATCCAACACTGAAGCTTTCTTT. Translation gives CASSLGQLSNTEAFF.

V is TRBV7-2 and J is TRBJ2-7, with a possible D match to TRBD2 (6 bases). The germline V gene encodes CDR1 SGHTA and CDR2 FQGNSA. CDR3 size: 14 residues. The V and J ends lost 3 bases and 3 bases respectively, with 12 bases between them. DNA of the CDR3: TGTGCCAGCAGCTTTCCGAGCGGGCGCTACGAGCAGTACTTC. It yields the protein CASSFPSGRYEQYF.

This clonotype was seen many times. The V call is TRBV4-1, the J call TRBJ1-2; D not certain. Germline V gives CDR1 MGHRA, CDR2 YSYEKL. Trimming pared 0 bases from V and 0 bases from J, leaving 11 bases between. This CDR3 spans 16 amino acids. The CDR3 nucleotides are TGCGCCAGCAGCCAAGAAGCCGGAAGAACTAACTATGGCTACACCTTC. Translated, it gives CASSQEAGRTNYGYTF.

This clonotype was detected a few times. The chain uses TRBV3-1 and TRBJ2-4; TRBD1 might be the D (5 bases). With 0 bases removed from V and 0 bases from J, the gap between germline ends came to 6 bases. The germline gives CDR1 LGHDT, CDR2 YNNKEL (reference sequence). The CDR3 runs 15 residues. CDR3: CASSQEQEAKNIQYF. The CDR3 coding sequence is TGTGCCAGCAGCCAAGAACAGGAAGCCAAAAACATTCAGTACTTC. The full variable domain, completed using reference TRBV3-1 and TRBJ2-4, is DTAVSQTPKYLVTQMGNDKSIKCEQNLGHDTMYWYKQDSKKFLKIMFSYNNKELIINETVPNRFSPKSPDKAHLNLHINSLELGDSAVYFCASSQEQEAKNIQYFGAGTRLSVL.

This clonotype has just a few counts. V and J are TRBV7-9 and TRBJ2-5, with 8 bases that match TRBD2. V shed 5 bases, J shed 9 bases, and the junction held 5 bases outside the gene matches. Per the germline V gene, CDR1 is SEHNR and CDR2 is FQNEAQ (reference sequence). This CDR3 region has 12 residues. CDR3 nucleotide sequence: TGTGCCAGCAGCACACAACTAGCGGCCCAGTACTTC. Its translation: CASSTQLAAQYF.

The chain carries TRBV20-1 and TRBJ1-2; the D gene is possibly TRBD1 (6 bases). CDR3 length: 15 amino acids. Trimming stripped 0 bases from V and 3 bases from J, with 14 bases between. Germline CDR1 and CDR2: DFQATT and SNEGSKA (reference sequence). In nucleotides, the CDR3 is TGCAGTGCTAGAGATGCCCGGGACATCCACTATGGCTACACCTTC. This codes for CSARDARDIHYGYTF.

The J gene is TRBJ2-2, the V gene TRBV20-1; possibly TRBD2 for D (5 bases). With 6 bases removed from V and 4 bases from J, the gap between germline ends came to 12 bases. Germline CDR1 and CDR2: DFQATT and SNEGSKA (reference sequence). This CDR3 is 13 amino acids long. CDR3 DNA: TGCAGTGCAATAGAGACTATCACCGGGGAGCTGTTTTTT. Translation gives CSAIETITGELFF.

The chain employs TRBV3-1 and TRBJ1-2; D remains ambiguous. Looked up from germline, CDR1 is LGHDT and CDR2 is YNNKEL (reference sequence). This CDR3 is built from 12 residues. V was cut by 3 bases and J by 13 bases, with 15 bases left in between. CDR3: CASSQFRESLTF. The CDR3 nucleotides read TGTGCCAGCAGCCAGTTTCGGGAGAGTCTCACCTTC.